This is a list of T cell receptor beta chains from one sample in a study of cytomegalovirus exposure and HLA in healthy donors. Repertoires were generated with immunoSEQ multiplex PCR, while TCRdb's copy carries only in-frame clones and drops some. The sample has about 110,000 clones; approximately 70% are singletons. Source material: PBMCs. These receptors all come from a boy between 10 and 17 years old in good health and CMV-seronegative. Each CDR3 is given with its conserved first and last residue. A D gene is named only where the DNA matches it firmly. Some rows mark clone size as missing; the rest say once, few, many or name a class of expanded clone.

TRBV6-4	TRBJ2-3	few	15	TRBD2	CASSETSGGADTQYF	TGTGCCAGCAGTGAGACTAGCGGGGGGGCAGATACGCAGTATTTT
TRBV9	TRBJ2-7	.	15	TRBD2	CASSPTSGSSHEQYF	TGTGCCAGCAGTCCTACTAGCGGGAGTAGCCACGAGCAGTACTTC
TRBV5-1	TRBJ2-7	.	16	TRBD1	CASSPKDRAASYEQYF	TGCGCCAGCAGCCCAAAAGACAGGGCGGCCAGCTACGAGCAGTACTTC
TRBV7-3	TRBJ1-1	.	11	.	CASSRGTEAFF	TGTGCCAGCAGCCGGGGGACTGAAGCTTTCTTT
TRBV5-1	TRBJ2-3	few	16	.	CASSPGVFGSTDTQYF	TGCGCCAGCAGCCCGGGGGTGTTTGGGAGCACAGATACGCAGTATTTT
TRBV30	TRBJ1-1	.	13	.	CAWKWPEGTEAFF	TGTGCCTGGAAGTGGCCGGAGGGGACTGAAGCTTTCTTT
TRBV28	TRBJ1-5	few	13	TRBD1	CASRLTGDQPQHF	TGTGCCAGCAGACTGACAGGGGATCAGCCCCAGCATTTT
TRBV28	TRBJ1-2	.	15	TRBD1	CASRGGQGNNYGYTF	TGTGCCAGCAGGGGGGGACAGGGCAACAACTATGGCTACACCTTC
TRBV28	TRBJ1-5	.	15	.	CASSSEGLGNQPQHF	TGTGCCAGCTCCTCGGAGGGGCTGGGAAATCAGCCCCAGCATTTT
TRBV5-1	TRBJ1-4	.	16	TRBD1	CASSLEGQGAGGKLFF	TGCGCCAGCAGCTTGGAAGGACAGGGGGCCGGTGGGAAACTGTTTTTT
TRBV7-2	TRBJ1-5	.	16	.	CASSLVSGSSNQPQHF	TGTGCCAGCAGCTTAGTTTCCGGGTCTAGCAATCAGCCCCAGCATTTT
TRBV5-4	TRBJ1-1	few	15	.	CASSLRNGSRPEAFF	TGTGCCAGCAGCTTGAGGAACGGGAGCCGTCCTGAAGCTTTCTTT
TRBV30	TRBJ1-2	.	12	TRBD1	CAWGDRHYGYTF	TGTGCCTGGGGGGACAGACACTATGGCTACACCTTC
TRBV28	TRBJ2-1	.	15	.	CASHVAGSSYNEQFF	TGTGCCAGCCATGTAGCCGGGTCCTCCTACAATGAGCAGTTCTTC
TRBV18	TRBJ1-6	.	15	TRBD1	CASSPGRQGNSPLHF	TGTGCCAGCTCACCTGGGCGACAGGGTAATTCACCCCTCCACTTT
TRBV19	TRBJ1-2	few	14	TRBD1	CASKHGQGLYGYTF	TGTGCCAGTAAACATGGACAGGGCCTCTATGGCTACACCTTC
TRBV18	TRBJ1-1	.	12	TRBD1	CASSLRQGDAFF	TGTGCCAGCTCACTACGACAGGGGGATGCTTTCTTT
TRBV6-1	TRBJ2-7	few	11	.	CASRQGYEQYF	TGTGCCAGCAGACAGGGTTACGAGCAGTACTTC
TRBV7-9	TRBJ1-1	.	15	.	CASSLGHLMNTEAFF	TGTGCCAGCAGCTTGGGACACCTGATGAACACTGAAGCTTTCTTT
TRBV9	TRBJ1-1	few	18	.	CASSEPDSRQLEHTEAFF	TGTGCCAGCAGCGAACCGGACAGCCGACAGTTGGAGCACACTGAAGCTTTCTTT
TRBV28	TRBJ2-1	.	17	TRBD2	CASSPYLWTSGYNEQFF	TGTGCCAGCAGTCCTTACTTGTGGACTAGCGGATACAATGAGCAGTTCTTC
TRBV9	TRBJ1-6	.	11	.	CASSASSTLHF	TGTGCCAGCAGCGCCTCTTCGACACTCCACTTT
TRBV6-5	TRBJ2-7	.	16	.	CASSYSTPLAAYEQYF	TGTGCCAGCAGTTACTCGACCCCCCTAGCAGCCTACGAGCAGTACTTC
TRBV28	TRBJ1-6	.	13	TRBD1	CASTGDRDSPLHF	TGTGCCAGCACTGGAGACAGGGATTCACCCCTCCACTTT
TRBV5-8	TRBJ2-7	once	18	TRBD1	CASSLGQVGNPNSYEQYF	TGTGCCAGCAGCTTAGGACAGGTAGGTAACCCAAATTCCTACGAGCAGTACTTC
TRBV11-3	TRBJ1-1	.	14	.	CASSSRAGKTEAFF	TGTGCCAGCAGCTCAAGGGCAGGGAAGACTGAAGCTTTCTTT